The present TCR beta chain was sequenced within a study of blood T cells in healthy people across ages. The CDR3 runs to 15 residues. Trimming cost V 6 bases and J 1 base, with 18 bases left between them. Germline CDR1 reads DFQATT; CDR2 reads SNEGSKA (reference sequence). The authors ran a second PCR of about 6 to 11 cycles using a sample-barcoded 5' primer and a J-beta primer mix. TCRdb redid the calling of the 5' RACE reads with MiXCR, one entry per CDR3 protein. The repertoire holds about 1.4 million distinct CDR3 sequences, 55% to 75% seen once, with 6.7% in the top ten. Whenever a sample was processed, at least 6.5 million PBMCs were isolated.

Sequencing input: blood. J is TRBJ1-2 and V is TRBV20-1; maybe TRBD1 (5 bases). The origin of this receptor is a man aged 18 to 30 in good health. The CDR3 sequence is CSAKGVLGINYGYTF. The DNA of the CDR3 is TGCAGTGCAAAAGGGGTTTTGGGAATTAACTATGGCTACACCTTC.